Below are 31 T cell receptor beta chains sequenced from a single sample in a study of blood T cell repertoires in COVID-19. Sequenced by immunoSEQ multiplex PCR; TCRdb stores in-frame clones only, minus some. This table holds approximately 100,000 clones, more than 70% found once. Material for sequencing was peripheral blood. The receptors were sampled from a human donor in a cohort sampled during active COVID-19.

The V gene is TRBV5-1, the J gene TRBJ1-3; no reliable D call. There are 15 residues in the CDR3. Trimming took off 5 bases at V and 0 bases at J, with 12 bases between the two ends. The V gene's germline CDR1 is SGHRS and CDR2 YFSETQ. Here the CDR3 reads CASSAELSSGNTIYF. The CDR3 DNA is TGCGCCAGCAGTGCTGAGCTGAGCTCTGGAAACACCATATATTTT.

CDR3 residues: CSVETFSQGVYQETQYF. For the CDR3, the DNA is TGCAGCGTTGAAACTTTCTCCCAGGGGGTGTACCAAGAGACCCAGTACTTC. V usage is TRBV29-1 and J usage is TRBJ2-5; 7 bases map to TRBD1. Germline CDR1 SQVTM, CDR2 ANQGSEA. The CDR3 contains 17 residues. Germline trimming cut 2 bases from V and 0 bases from J; bases unmatched to any gene: 12.

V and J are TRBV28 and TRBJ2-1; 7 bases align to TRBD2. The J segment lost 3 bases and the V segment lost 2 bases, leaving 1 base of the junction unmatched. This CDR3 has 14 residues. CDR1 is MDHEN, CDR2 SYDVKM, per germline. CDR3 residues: CASSLRDYYNEQFF. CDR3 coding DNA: TGTGCCAGCAGTTTAAGGGACTACTACAATGAGCAGTTCTTC.

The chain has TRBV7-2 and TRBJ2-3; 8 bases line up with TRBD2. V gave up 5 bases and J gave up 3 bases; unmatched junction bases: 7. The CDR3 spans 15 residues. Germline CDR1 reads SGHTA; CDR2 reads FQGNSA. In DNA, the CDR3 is TGTGCCAGCAGCGAACTAGCGGCGAGGACAGATACGCAGTATTTT. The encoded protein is CASSELAARTDTQYF.

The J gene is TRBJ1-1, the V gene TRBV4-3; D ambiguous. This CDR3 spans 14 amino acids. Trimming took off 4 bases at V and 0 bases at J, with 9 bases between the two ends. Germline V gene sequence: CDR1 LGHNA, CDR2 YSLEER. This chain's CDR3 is CASSPGGLNTEAFF. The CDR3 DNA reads TGCGCCAGCAGCCCTGGAGGACTGAACACTGAAGCTTTCTTT.

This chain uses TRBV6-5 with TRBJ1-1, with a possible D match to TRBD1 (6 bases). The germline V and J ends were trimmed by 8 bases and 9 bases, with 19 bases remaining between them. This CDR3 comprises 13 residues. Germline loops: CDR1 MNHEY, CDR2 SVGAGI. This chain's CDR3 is CASGVGGARKAFF. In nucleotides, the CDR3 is TGTGCCAGCGGGGTCGGGGGGGCGCGTAAAGCTTTCTTT.

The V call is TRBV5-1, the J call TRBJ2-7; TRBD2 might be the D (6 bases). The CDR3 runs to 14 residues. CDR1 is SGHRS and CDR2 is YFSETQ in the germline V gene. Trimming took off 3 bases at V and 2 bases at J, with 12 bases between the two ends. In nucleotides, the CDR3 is TGCGCCAGCAGCTGGGAGCGGGCTCCCTACGAGCAGTACTTC. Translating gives CASSWERAPYEQYF. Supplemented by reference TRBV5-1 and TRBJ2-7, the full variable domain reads KAGVTQTPRYLIKTRGQQVTLSCSPISGHRSVSWYQQTPGQGLQFLFEYFSETQRNKGNFPGRFSGRQFSNSRSEMNVSTLELGDSALYLCASSWERAPYEQYFGPGTRLTVT.

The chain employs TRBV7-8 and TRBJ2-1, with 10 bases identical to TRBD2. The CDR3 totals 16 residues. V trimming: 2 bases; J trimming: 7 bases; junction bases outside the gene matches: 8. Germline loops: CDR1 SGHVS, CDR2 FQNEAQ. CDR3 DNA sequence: TGTGCCAGCAGCTTAAGTTCGGCTAGCGGGAGTAATGAGCAGTTCTTC. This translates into CASSLSSASGSNEQFF.

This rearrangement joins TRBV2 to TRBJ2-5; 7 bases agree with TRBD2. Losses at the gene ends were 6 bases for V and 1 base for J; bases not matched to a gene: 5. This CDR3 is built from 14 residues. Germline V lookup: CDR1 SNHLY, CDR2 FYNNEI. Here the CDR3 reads CASRESGAQETQYF. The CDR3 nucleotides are TGTGCCAGCAGGGAAAGCGGGGCCCAAGAGACCCAGTACTTC.

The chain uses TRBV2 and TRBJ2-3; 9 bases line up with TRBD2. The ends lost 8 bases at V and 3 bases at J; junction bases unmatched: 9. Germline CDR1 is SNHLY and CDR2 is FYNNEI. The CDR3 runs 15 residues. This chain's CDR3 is CASRFEREATDTQYF. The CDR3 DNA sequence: TGTGCCAGCCGGTTCGAGCGGGAGGCTACAGATACGCAGTATTTT.

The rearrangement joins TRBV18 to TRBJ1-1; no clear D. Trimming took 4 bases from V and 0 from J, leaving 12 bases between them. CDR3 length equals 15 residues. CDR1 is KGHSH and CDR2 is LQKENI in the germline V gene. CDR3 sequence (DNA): TGTGCCAGCTCACTGACCACCGGGTTGAACACTGAAGCTTTCTTT. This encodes CASSLTTGLNTEAFF.

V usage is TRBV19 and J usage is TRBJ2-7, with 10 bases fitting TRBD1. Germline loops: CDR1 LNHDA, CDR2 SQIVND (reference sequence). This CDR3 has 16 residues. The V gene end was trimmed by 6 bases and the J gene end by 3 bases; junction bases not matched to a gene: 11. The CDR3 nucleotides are TGTGCCAGTAGCGATAGGACAGGGGGTCTCAACTACGAGCAGTACTTC. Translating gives CASSDRTGGLNYEQYF.

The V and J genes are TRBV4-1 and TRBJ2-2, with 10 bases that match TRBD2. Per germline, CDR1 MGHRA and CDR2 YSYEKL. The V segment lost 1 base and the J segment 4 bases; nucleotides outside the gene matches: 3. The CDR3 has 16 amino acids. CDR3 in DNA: TGCGCCAGCAGCCAAGTGGCTAGCGGGAGCACCGGGGAGCTGTTTTTT. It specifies CASSQVASGSTGELFF.

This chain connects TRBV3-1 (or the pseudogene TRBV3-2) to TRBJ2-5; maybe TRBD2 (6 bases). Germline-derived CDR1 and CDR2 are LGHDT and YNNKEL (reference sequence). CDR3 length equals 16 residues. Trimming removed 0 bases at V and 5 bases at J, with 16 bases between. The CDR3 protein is CASSQDSTRSGETQYF. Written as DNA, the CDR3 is TGTGCCAGCAGCCAAGATTCGACTAGATCTGGTGAGACCCAGTACTTC.

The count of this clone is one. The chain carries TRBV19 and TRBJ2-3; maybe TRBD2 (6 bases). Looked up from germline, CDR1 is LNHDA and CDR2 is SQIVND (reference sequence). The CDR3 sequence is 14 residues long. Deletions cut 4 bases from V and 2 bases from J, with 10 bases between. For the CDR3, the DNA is TGTGCCAGTAGTAAAGCGGGTTACACAGATACGCAGTATTTT. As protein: CASSKAGYTDTQYF.

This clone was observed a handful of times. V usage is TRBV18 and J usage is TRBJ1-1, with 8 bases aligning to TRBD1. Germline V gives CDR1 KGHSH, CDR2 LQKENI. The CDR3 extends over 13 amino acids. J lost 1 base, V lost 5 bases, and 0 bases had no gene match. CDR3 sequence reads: CASSGQGNTEAFF. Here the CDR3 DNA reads TGTGCCAGCTCAGGACAGGGGAACACTGAAGCTTTCTTT.

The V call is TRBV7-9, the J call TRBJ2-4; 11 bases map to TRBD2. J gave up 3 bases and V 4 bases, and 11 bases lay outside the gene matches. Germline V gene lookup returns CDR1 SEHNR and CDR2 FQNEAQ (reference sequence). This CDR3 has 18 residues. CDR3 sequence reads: CASSSPPRLAGYKNIQYF. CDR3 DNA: TGTGCCAGCAGCTCACCACCCAGACTAGCGGGGTACAAAAACATTCAGTACTTC.

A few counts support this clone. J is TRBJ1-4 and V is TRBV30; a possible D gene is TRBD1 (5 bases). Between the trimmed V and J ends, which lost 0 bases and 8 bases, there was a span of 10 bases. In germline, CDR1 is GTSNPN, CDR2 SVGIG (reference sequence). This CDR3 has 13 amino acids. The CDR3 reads CAWSVSGPEKLFF. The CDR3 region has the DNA TGTGCCTGGAGTGTATCAGGGCCCGAAAAACTGTTTTTT.

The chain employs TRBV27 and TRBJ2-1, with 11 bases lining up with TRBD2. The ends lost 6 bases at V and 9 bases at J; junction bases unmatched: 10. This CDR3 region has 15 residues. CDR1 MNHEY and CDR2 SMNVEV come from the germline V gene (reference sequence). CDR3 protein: CASSDGTSGLVEQFF. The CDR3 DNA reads TGTGCCAGCAGCGACGGGACTAGCGGTTTGGTTGAGCAGTTCTTC.

CDR3 region: CASSHRPDAGERTGELFF. CDR3 coding DNA: TGTGCCAGCAGCCACCGCCCTGATGCGGGAGAACGGACCGGGGAGCTGTTTTTT. The rearrangement joins TRBV4-2 to TRBJ2-2; 7 bases are shared with TRBD2. J was trimmed by 5 bases and V by 3 bases; bases with no gene match: 15. This CDR3 has 18 residues. Germline V gives CDR1 LGHNA, CDR2 YNFKEQ.

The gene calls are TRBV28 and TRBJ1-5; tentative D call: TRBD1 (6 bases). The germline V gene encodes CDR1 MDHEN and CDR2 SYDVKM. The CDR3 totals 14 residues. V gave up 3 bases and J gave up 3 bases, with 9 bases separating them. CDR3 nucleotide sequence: TGTGCCAGCAGTTTGGCAGGGGTCAATCAGCCCCAGCATTTT. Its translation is CASSLAGVNQPQHF.

The CDR3 region has the DNA TGTGCCAGCAGTTTTCGGACAGGGGAGTGGACCGGGGAGCTGTTTTTT. As protein: CASSFRTGEWTGELFF. The rearrangement links TRBV28 to TRBJ2-2; TRBD1 aligns across 9 bases. From germline, CDR1 is MDHEN and CDR2 SYDVKM. V shed 3 bases and J 5 bases; nucleotides not matched to a gene: 7. The CDR3 contains 16 residues. The variable domain in full, completed from reference TRBV28 and TRBJ2-2, reads DVKVTQSSRYLVKRTGEKVFLECVQDMDHENMFWYRQDPGLGLRLIYFSYDVKMKEKGDIPEGYSVSREKKERFSLILESASTNQTSMYLCASSFRTGEWTGELFFGEGSRLTVL.

CDR3 bases: TGTGCCAGCAGTTTACAGTACAATCAGCCCCAGCATTTT. It translates to CASSLQYNQPQHF. This rearrangement joins TRBV27 to TRBJ1-5; D remains unclear. CDR1 and CDR2 from the germline V gene are MNHEY and SMNVEV (reference sequence). The ends were cut back, 2 bases at V and 3 bases at J, with 5 bases in the middle. This CDR3 comprises 13 residues.

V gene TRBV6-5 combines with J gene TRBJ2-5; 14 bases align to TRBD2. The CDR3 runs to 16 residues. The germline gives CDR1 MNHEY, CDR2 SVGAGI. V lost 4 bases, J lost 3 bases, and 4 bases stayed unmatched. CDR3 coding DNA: TGTGCCAGCAGTTTCGGACTAGCGGGGGGCAAAGAGACCCAGTACTTC. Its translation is CASSFGLAGGKETQYF.

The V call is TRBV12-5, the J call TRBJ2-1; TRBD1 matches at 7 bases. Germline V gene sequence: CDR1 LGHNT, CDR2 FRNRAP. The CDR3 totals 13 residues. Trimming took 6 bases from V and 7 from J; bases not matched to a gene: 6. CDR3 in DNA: TGTGCTAGTGGACCCCGACAGGGAAATGAGCAGTTCTTC. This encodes CASGPRQGNEQFF.

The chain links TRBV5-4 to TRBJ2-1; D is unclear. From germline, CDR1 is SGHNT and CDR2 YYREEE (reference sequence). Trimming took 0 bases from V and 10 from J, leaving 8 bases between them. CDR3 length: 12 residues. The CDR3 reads CASSLGEREQFF. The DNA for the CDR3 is TGTGCCAGCAGCTTGGGAGAGCGAGAGCAGTTCTTC.

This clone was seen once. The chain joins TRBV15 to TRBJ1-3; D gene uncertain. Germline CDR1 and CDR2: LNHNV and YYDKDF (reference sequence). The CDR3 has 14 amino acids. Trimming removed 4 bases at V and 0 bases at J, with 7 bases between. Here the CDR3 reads CATSTDSSGNTIYF. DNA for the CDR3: TGTGCCACCAGCACCGATAGCTCTGGAAACACCATATATTTT.

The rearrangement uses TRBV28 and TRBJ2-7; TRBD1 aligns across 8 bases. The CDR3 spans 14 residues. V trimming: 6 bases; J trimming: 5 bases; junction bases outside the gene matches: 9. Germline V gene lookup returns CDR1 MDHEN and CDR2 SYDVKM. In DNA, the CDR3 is TGTGCCAGCAGACCTAGACAGGGGAGTGACGAGCAGTACTTC. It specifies CASRPRQGSDEQYF.

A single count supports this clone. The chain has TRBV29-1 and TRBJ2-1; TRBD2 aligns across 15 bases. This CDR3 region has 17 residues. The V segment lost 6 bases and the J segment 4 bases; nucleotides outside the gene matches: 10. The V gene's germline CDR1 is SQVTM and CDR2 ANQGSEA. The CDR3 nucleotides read TGCAGCGTGACTGGACTAGCGGGGGGGCAAGGGTACAATGAGCAGTTCTTC. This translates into CSVTGLAGGQGYNEQFF.

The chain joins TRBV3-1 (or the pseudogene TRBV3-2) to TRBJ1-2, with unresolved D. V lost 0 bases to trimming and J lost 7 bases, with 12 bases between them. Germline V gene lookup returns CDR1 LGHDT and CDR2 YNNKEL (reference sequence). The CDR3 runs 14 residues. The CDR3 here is CASSQDPGQSGYTF. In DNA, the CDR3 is TGTGCCAGCAGCCAAGATCCAGGCCAGAGTGGCTACACCTTC.

CDR3 amino acids: CASRTDSYEQYF. CDR3 nucleotides: TGTGCCAGCAGAACAGACTCCTACGAGCAGTACTTC. The J gene is TRBJ2-7, the V gene TRBV2; no definite D call. Germline loops: CDR1 SNHLY, CDR2 FYNNEI. CDR3 length: 12 amino acids. V was trimmed by 6 bases and J by 0 bases, leaving 6 bases between them.